The next 28 T cell receptor beta chains were all read from a single sample in a study of cytomegalovirus exposure and HLA in healthy donors. Vbeta (60) and Jbeta (13) primers were used in the PCR. TCRdb's copy holds only in-frame clones and misses some; the assay was immunoSEQ multiplex PCR. This sample's clone table lists approximately 200,000 clones. Input material: PBMCs. The receptors come from a boy between 10 and 17 years old in good health and CMV-seronegative.

The chain recombines TRBV6-1 with TRBJ1-6; possibly TRBD1 for D (6 bases). Germline assignment: CDR1 MNHNS and CDR2 SASEGT. V was clipped by 7 bases and J by 4 bases, with 11 bases between them. The CDR3 runs to 14 residues. Written as DNA, the CDR3 is TGTGCCAGCATTCGAGACAGGTATAATTCACCCCTCCACTTT. It translates to CASIRDRYNSPLHF.

The chain links TRBV19 to TRBJ1-2; no firm D call. The CDR3 length is 15 residues. Germline V gene lookup returns CDR1 LNHDA and CDR2 SQIVND (reference sequence). Trimming shortened V by 0 bases and J by 4 bases, and 12 bases separated the two germline ends. CDR3 in amino acids: CASSIEPTAIYGYTF. The CDR3 bases are TGTGCCAGTAGTATAGAACCCACCGCGATCTATGGCTACACCTTC.

The chain couples TRBV6-1 to TRBJ1-5, with 8 bases that match TRBD1. From germline, CDR1 is MNHNS and CDR2 SASEGT. This CDR3 is built from 15 residues. V dropped 6 bases and J dropped 4; count of bases not matched to a gene: 8. The CDR3 is CASRARDRINQPQHF. The CDR3 DNA is TGTGCCAGCAGGGCCCGGGACAGGATTAATCAGCCCCAGCATTTT.

V and J are TRBV6-6 and TRBJ1-1; D unresolved. V was cut by 0 bases and J by 1 base, with 6 bases left in between. The CDR3 extends over 14 amino acids. Germline lookup yields CDR1 MNHNY and CDR2 SVGAGI (reference sequence). CDR3 loop: CASSYSTGNTEAFF. The CDR3 coding sequence is TGTGCCAGCAGTTACTCGACTGGGAACACTGAAGCTTTCTTT.

This chain links TRBV27 with TRBJ1-3; 7 bases align to TRBD1. The germline V gene has CDR1 MNHEY and CDR2 SMNVEV (reference sequence). J gave up 8 bases and V 4 bases, and 11 bases lay outside the gene matches. The CDR3 has 15 residues. CDR3 sequence: CASSSNRGDWDTIYF. The CDR3 DNA reads as TGTGCCAGCAGTTCTAACAGGGGAGATTGGGACACCATATATTTT.

The V and J genes are TRBV7-3 and TRBJ1-5, with D perhaps TRBD1 (5 bases). V dropped 1 base and J dropped 7 bases, with 8 bases sitting between them. Germline V gene lookup returns CDR1 SGHTA and CDR2 FQGTGA. The CDR3 sequence is 13 residues long. The CDR3 spells CASSLKGVQPQHF. Here the CDR3 DNA reads TGTGCCAGCAGCTTAAAAGGGGTCCAGCCCCAGCATTTT. Using reference TRBV7-3 and TRBJ1-5 for the parts outside the CDR3, the full variable domain is GAGVSQTPSNKVTEKGKYVELRCDPISGHTALYWYRQSLGQGPEFLIYFQGTGAADDSGLPNDRFFAVRPEGSVSTLKIQRTERGDSAVYLCASSLKGVQPQHFGDGTRLSIL.

The chain is built from TRBV7-9 and TRBJ2-5; a possible D gene is TRBD2 (5 bases). Matching the DNA end better, TRBJ2-7 makes the J call doubtful. The CDR3 has 12 amino acids. CDR1 and CDR2 (germline): SEHNR, FQNEAQ (reference sequence). The CDR3 DNA is TGTGCCAGCGGCGGGTTTTCCTACGAGCAGTACTTC. As protein: CASGGFSYEQYF.

The J gene is TRBJ1-5, the V gene TRBV28; TRBD1 might be the D (5 bases). The CDR3 has 14 amino acids. Germline V lookup: CDR1 MDHEN, CDR2 SYDVKM. Deletions cut 6 bases from V and 3 bases from J, with 12 bases between. The CDR3 loop reads CASRRGVDNQPQHF. CDR3 nucleotide sequence: TGTGCCAGCAGGCGGGGGGTAGACAATCAGCCCCAGCATTTT.

The chain carries TRBV4-1 and TRBJ1-4, with no clear D. The V end lost 3 bases, the J end lost 5 bases, and 10 bases lay between the germline ends. Looked up from germline, CDR1 is MGHRA and CDR2 is YSYEKL. CDR3 size: 14 residues. The CDR3 protein is CASSHRTMNEKLFF. The CDR3, as DNA: TGCGCCAGCAGCCACAGGACTATGAATGAAAAACTGTTTTTT.

In DNA, the CDR3 is TGTGCCAGCAGTGTGATGACCGGGATCTCTGGAAACACCATATATTTT. It codes for CASSVMTGISGNTIYF. This chain links TRBV2 with TRBJ1-3; D unclear. Germline values: CDR1 SNHLY, CDR2 FYNNEI. This CDR3 comprises 16 residues. Trimming cost V 4 bases and J 0 bases, with 13 bases left between them.

This chain joins TRBV27 and TRBJ1-2; 7 nucleotides agree with TRBD1. The germline CDR1 and CDR2 sequences are MNHEY and SMNVEV (reference sequence). The CDR3 has 15 residues. V was pared by 7 bases and J by 5 bases, with 13 bases of the junction left unmatched. The CDR3: CASTYRGTGVYGYTF. CDR3 coding DNA: TGTGCCAGCACCTATCGAGGTACAGGGGTGTATGGCTACACCTTC.

Concerning this clone: This sample includes further DNA sequences coding for the same CDR3. The chain links TRBV20-1 to TRBJ2-5, with D hard to call. V was shortened by 2 bases and J by 5 bases, with 3 bases between the two germline ends. Germline-derived CDR1 and CDR2 are DFQATT and SNEGSKA (reference sequence). The CDR3 totals 10 residues. This CDR3 reads CSARSETQYF. The CDR3 nucleotides read TGCAGTGCTAGAAGCGAGACCCAGTACTTC.

The rearrangement links TRBV15 to TRBJ2-2; D is possibly TRBD1 (6 bases). Germline V CDR1 and CDR2: LNHNV, YYDKDF (reference sequence). The CDR3 is made up of 13 amino acids. Trimming left V 4 bases short and J 6 bases short, with 9 bases between. The CDR3: CATSKGQPGELFF. In nucleotides, the CDR3 is TGTGCCACCAGCAAAGGACAGCCCGGGGAGCTGTTTTTT.

This rearrangement joins TRBV10-2 to TRBJ2-3, with D possibly TRBD1 on 6 matching bases. The CDR3 runs 15 residues. The germline gives CDR1 WSHSY, CDR2 SAAADI. V was clipped by 6 bases and J by 2 bases, with 15 bases between them. CDR3 sequence: CASSHRDTYTDTQYF. For the CDR3, the DNA is TGCGCCAGCAGCCACCGGGACACCTACACAGATACGCAGTATTTT.

This sequence joins TRBV2 and TRBJ2-5; D perhaps matches TRBD1 (6 bases). With the DNA end fitting TRBJ2-7 better, the J assignment may be wrong. The CDR3 contains 15 residues. Germline assignment: CDR1 SNHLY and CDR2 FYNNEI. The CDR3 sequence is CASSEFPDRTYEQYF. The CDR3 region has the DNA TGTGCCAGCAGTGAATTCCCGGACAGAACCTACGAGCAGTACTTC.

This rearrangement joins TRBV2 to TRBJ1-1, with unresolved D. The germline gives CDR1 SNHLY, CDR2 FYNNEI. This CDR3 contains 15 residues. Deletions cut 1 base from V and 0 bases from J, with 9 bases between. The CDR3 sequence: CASSEGAVMNTEAFF. In nucleotides, the CDR3 is TGTGCCAGCAGTGAAGGGGCAGTCATGAACACTGAAGCTTTCTTT.

The genes are TRBV12-5 and TRBJ1-1; D gene unclear. This CDR3 is 12 amino acids long. V lost 5 bases to trimming and J lost 5 bases, with 9 bases between them. The germline V gene has CDR1 LGHNT and CDR2 FRNRAP. CDR3 nucleotide sequence: TGTGCTAGTGGTGAACGGGTTACTGAAGCTTTCTTT. Its translation: CASGERVTEAFF. Variable domain in full (rest from reference TRBV12-5 and TRBJ1-1): DARVTQTPRHKVTEMGQEVTMRCQPILGHNTVFWYRQTMMQGLELLAYFRNRAPLDDSGMPKDRFSAEMPDATLATLKIQPSEPRDSAVYFCASGERVTEAFFGQGTRLTVV.

The chain is built from TRBV9 and TRBJ2-5; D is unclear. The length of the CDR3 is 14 residues. Germline-derived CDR1 and CDR2 are SGDLS and YYNGEE. Trimming removed 4 bases at V and 5 bases at J, with 15 bases between. CDR3 DNA sequence: TGTGCCAGCAGCCCAAGCCCCAGAGGCGAGACCCAGTACTTC. As protein: CASSPSPRGETQYF.

This chain uses TRBV4-1 with TRBJ2-5; TRBD1 aligns across 9 bases. This CDR3 contains 14 residues. CDR1 is MGHRA, CDR2 YSYEKL, per germline. V lost 3 bases and J lost 5; bases outside the gene matches: 4. CDR3 sequence reads: CASSQNRGLETQYF. CDR3 bases: TGCGCCAGCAGCCAGAACAGGGGGCTTGAGACCCAGTACTTC.

The chain couples TRBV6-5 to TRBJ2-7; 11 positions match TRBD2. From germline, CDR1 is MNHEY and CDR2 SVGAGI. The CDR3 runs to 15 residues. With V trimmed by 5 bases and J by 3 bases, 6 bases remained unmatched. This CDR3 reads CASSILAGGLYEQYF. The CDR3 DNA is TGTGCCAGCAGTATATTAGCGGGGGGGCTCTACGAGCAGTACTTC.

The rearrangement links TRBV27 to TRBJ2-5; TRBD2 aligns across 9 bases. Germline V CDR1 and CDR2: MNHEY, SMNVEV (reference sequence). CDR3 length equals 16 residues. After removal of 5 bases from V and 2 bases from J, the junction contained 9 bases not matched to a gene. This CDR3 is CASSPLGAGGQETQYF. CDR3 sequence (DNA): TGTGCCAGCAGTCCCCTAGGGGCGGGGGGGCAAGAGACCCAGTACTTC.

Remarks on this clone: Its ends do not fully match the called genes, so a read error is possible. The chain employs TRBV7-9 and TRBJ2-1, with 9 bases matching TRBD1. Germline-derived CDR1 and CDR2 are SEHNR and FQNEAQ (reference sequence). The CDR3 is 16 amino acids. CDR3 DNA sequence: TGTGCCAGCAACTTACTCACAGGGGGCATCTACAATGAGCAGTTCTTC. It yields the protein CASNLLTGGIYNEQFF.

The rearrangement uses TRBV10-3 and TRBJ2-3; D is perhaps TRBD2 (6 bases). CDR3 length: 15 amino acids. V lost 5 bases and J 3 bases, leaving 15 bases between the germline ends. Germline values: CDR1 ENHRY, CDR2 SYGVKD. The CDR3 loop reads CAISLAVRGTDTQYF. As DNA, the CDR3 is TGTGCCATCAGTTTAGCGGTACGGGGGACAGATACGCAGTATTTT.

The chain links TRBV4-1 to TRBJ1-5; perhaps TRBD1 as D (6 bases). Trimming pared 1 base from V and 4 bases from J, leaving 17 bases between. Germline CDR1 reads MGHRA; CDR2 reads YSYEKL. This CDR3 has 17 residues. In DNA form, the CDR3 reads TGCGCCAGCAGCCAAGGGGGGTACAGGGAAATAAATCAGCCCCAGCATTTT. It encodes CASSQGGYREINQPQHF.

This chain connects TRBV7-8 to TRBJ1-4; perhaps TRBD1 as D (5 bases). The CDR3 sequence is 17 residues long. Germline V gene data show CDR1 as SGHVS and CDR2 as FQNEAQ. Trimming removed 3 bases from V and 3 bases from J, with 17 bases in between. The CDR3, as DNA: TGTGCCAGCAGCTTGTGGGGGGGAGAGTCGTCTAATGAAAAACTGTTTTTT. Protein: CASSLWGGESSNEKLFF. The complete variable domain, with remaining parts taken from reference TRBV7-8 and TRBJ1-4, reads GAGVSQSPRYKVAKRGQDVALRCDPISGHVSLFWYQQALGQGPEFLTYFQNEAQLDKSGLPSDRFFAERPEGSVSTLKIQRTQQEDSAVYLCASSLWGGESSNEKLFFGSGTQLSVL.

The chain couples TRBV19 to TRBJ2-3; D possibly corresponds to TRBD1 (6 bases). V lost 5 bases and J lost 14, with 26 bases in between. Germline V gives CDR1 LNHDA, CDR2 SQIVND (reference sequence). This CDR3 has 15 residues. CDR3 coding DNA: TGTGCCAGTAGTCCGGGGACAAGATACGACCTATTATGGTATTTT. This encodes CASSPGTRYDLLWYF.

The chain links TRBV9 to TRBJ2-3; 10 bases are a match to TRBD1. Germline assignment: CDR1 SGDLS and CDR2 YYNGEE. V gave up 4 bases and J gave up 1 base; unmatched junction bases: 12. The CDR3 is 18 residues long. The CDR3: CASSPPGQGPSRTDTQYF. CDR3 in DNA: TGTGCCAGCAGCCCCCCGGGACAGGGGCCCTCTCGCACAGATACGCAGTATTTT.

The chain has TRBV5-4 and TRBJ2-1; 10 bases are a match to TRBD2. The CDR3 covers 18 residues. The germline CDR1 and CDR2 sequences are SGHNT and YYREEE (reference sequence). The junction had 6 bases not matched to a gene; V was cut back by 0 bases and J by 0 bases. Here the CDR3 DNA reads TGTGCCAGCAGCTTGGTGGCACTAGCGGGGAGCTCCTACAATGAGCAGTTCTTC. Amino acid sequence: CASSLVALAGSSYNEQFF.